This T cell receptor (beta chain) was captured by sequencing in a study of cytomegalovirus exposure and HLA in healthy donors. CDR1 is LGHNT, CDR2 FRNRAP, per germline. This CDR3 is 15 amino acids long. Unmatched junction bases numbered 4, after V lost 5 bases and J lost 0 bases. Primers for the PCR totalled 60 Vbeta and 13 Jbeta. The table came from immunoSEQ multiplex PCR; TCRdb's copy has only in-frame clones and leaves some out. The sample lists roughly 140,000 clones; over 8% were seen once. This receptor was identified in a male donor in good health and CMV-seronegative. The sequenced material came from PBMCs. J is TRBJ2-3 and V is TRBV12-5; 8 bases align to TRBD1. CDR3 DNA sequence: TGTGCTAGTGGTCCAGGACAGGGCAGCACAGATACGCAGTATTTT. Protein product: CASGPGQGSTDTQYF.